This T cell receptor (beta chain) comes out of a study of T-cell reconstitution after alpha-beta-depleted transplantation in children. Study outcomes and limitations: Reportedly, roughly two months post-transplant, alpha-beta T cells arose from several hundred expanded graft clones. Newly produced T cells mostly accounted for T-cell counts and diversity one year post-transplant.

With 4 bases clipped from V and 5 bases from J, the junction kept 8 bases outside the gene matches. Germline values: CDR1 KGHDR, CDR2 SFDVKD. This CDR3 is 16 amino acids long. Preparation of the TCRbeta library used unique molecular identifiers. TCRdb redid the calling of the PCR reads with MiXCR, one entry per CDR3 protein. The sample carries hundreds of thousands of distinct CDR3 sequences, roughly 24% recorded once. On this clonotype itself: The target antigen is unknown.

The sample in question was PBMCs, mostly from graft donor cells, obtained 360 days after TCRalphabeta/CD19-depleted stem cell transplant. This TCR was recovered from a boy in the first two years of life who had a stem cell transplant for acute myeloid leukemia, so the T cells may come from the graft donor. The chain recombines TRBV24-1 with TRBJ2-1; the match to TRBD1 covers 9 bases. The CDR3 region is CATSDPGTGSNNEQFF. Written as DNA, the CDR3 is TGTGCCACCAGTGACCCAGGGACAGGGTCCAACAATGAGCAGTTCTTC.